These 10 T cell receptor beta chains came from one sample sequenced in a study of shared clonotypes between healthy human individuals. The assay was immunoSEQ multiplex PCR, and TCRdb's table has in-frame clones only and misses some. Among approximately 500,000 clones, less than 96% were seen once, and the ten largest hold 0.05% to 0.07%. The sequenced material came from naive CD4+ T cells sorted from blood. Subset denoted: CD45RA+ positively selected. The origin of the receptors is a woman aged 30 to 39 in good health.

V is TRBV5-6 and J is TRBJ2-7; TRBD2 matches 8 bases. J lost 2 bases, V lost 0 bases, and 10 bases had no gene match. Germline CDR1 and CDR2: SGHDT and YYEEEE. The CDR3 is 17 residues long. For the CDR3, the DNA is TGTGCCAGCAGCTTGGCCGTACGAGCGGGAGTACCCTACGAGCAGTACTTC. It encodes CASSLAVRAGVPYEQYF.

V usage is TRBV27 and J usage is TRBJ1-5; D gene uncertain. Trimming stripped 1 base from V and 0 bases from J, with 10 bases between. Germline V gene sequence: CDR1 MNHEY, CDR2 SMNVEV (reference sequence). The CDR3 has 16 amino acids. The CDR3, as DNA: TGTGCCAGCAGTTTATGGGGAGGCAATAGCAATCAGCCCCAGCATTTT. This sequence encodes CASSLWGGNSNQPQHF.

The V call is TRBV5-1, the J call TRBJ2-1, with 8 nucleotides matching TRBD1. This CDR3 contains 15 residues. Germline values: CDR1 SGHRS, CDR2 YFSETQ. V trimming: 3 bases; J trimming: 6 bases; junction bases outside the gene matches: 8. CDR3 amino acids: CASSSPQGAGNEQFF. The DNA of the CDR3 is TGCGCCAGCAGCTCCCCCCAGGGGGCTGGCAATGAGCAGTTCTTC.

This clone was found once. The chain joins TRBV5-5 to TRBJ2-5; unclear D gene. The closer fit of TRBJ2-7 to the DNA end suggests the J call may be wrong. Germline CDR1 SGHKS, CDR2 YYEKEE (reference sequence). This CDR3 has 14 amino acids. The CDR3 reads CASSFDTSPYEQYF. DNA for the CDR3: TGTGCCAGCAGCTTCGACACCAGCCCCTACGAGCAGTACTTC.

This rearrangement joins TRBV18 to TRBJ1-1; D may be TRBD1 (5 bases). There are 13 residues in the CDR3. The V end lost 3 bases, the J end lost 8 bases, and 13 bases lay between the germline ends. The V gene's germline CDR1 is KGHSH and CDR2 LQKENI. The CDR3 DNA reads TGTGCCAGCTCACCGATCGAGGCAGGGGAAGCTTTCTTT. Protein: CASSPIEAGEAFF.

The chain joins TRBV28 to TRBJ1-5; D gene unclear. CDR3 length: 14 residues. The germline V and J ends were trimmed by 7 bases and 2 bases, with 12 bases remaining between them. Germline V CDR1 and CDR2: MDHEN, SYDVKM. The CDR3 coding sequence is TGTGCCAGCACCCCTGGTGGTCGCAATCAGCCCCAGCATTTT. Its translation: CASTPGGRNQPQHF. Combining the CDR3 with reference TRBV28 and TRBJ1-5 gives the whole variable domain DVKVTQSSRYLVKRTGEKVFLECVQDMDHENMFWYRQDPGLGLRLIYFSYDVKMKEKGDIPEGYSVSREKKERFSLILESASTNQTSMYLCASTPGGRNQPQHFGDGTRLSIL.

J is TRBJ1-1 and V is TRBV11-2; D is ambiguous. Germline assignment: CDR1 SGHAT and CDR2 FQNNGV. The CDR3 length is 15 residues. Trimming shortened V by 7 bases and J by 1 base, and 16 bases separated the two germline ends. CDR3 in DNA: TGTGCCAGCAATCCCCGGGTTGGGCCGAACACTGAAGCTTTCTTT. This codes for CASNPRVGPNTEAFF.

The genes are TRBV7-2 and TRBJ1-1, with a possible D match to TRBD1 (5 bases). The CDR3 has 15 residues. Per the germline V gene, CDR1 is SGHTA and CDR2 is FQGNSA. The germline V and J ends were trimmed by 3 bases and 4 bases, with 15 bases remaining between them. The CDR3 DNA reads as TGTGCCAGCAGCTTCGCGGGGGAACTCACCACTGAAGCTTTCTTT. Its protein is CASSFAGELTTEAFF.

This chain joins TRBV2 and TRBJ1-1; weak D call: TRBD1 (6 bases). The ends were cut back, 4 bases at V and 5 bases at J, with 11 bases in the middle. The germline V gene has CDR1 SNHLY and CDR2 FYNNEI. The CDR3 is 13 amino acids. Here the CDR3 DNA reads TGTGCCAGCAGTGGTACAGGGAGAACTGAAGCTTTCTTT. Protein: CASSGTGRTEAFF.

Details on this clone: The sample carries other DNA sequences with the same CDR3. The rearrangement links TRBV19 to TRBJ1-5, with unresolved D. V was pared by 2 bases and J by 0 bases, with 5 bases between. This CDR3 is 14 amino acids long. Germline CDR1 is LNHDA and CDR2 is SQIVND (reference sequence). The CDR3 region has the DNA TGTGCCAGTAGTATACAATATAGCAATCAGCCCCAGCATTTT. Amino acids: CASSIQYSNQPQHF. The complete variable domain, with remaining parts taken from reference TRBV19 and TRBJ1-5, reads DGGITQSPKYLFRKEGQNVTLSCEQNLNHDAMYWYRQDPGQGLRLIYYSQIVNDFQKGDIAEGYSVSREKKESFPLTVTSAQKNPTAFYLCASSIQYSNQPQHFGDGTRLSIL.